This T cell receptor beta chain derives from a study of monozygotic twins with inflammatory bowel disease. Germline values: CDR1 SGHDT, CDR2 YYEEEE. The CDR3 consists of 18 residues. TCRdb reprocessed the 5' RACE reads and keeps a single row for each CDR3 protein, giving no DNA. Recorded here are about 140,000 distinct CDR3 sequences; the top ten clones represent less than 3%. Study-wide results and limits: IBD patients shared fewer clonotypes with others than healthy twins, especially with disease activity.

As to this clonotype: Antigen: not known.

The J gene is TRBJ1-1, the V gene TRBV5-6; TCRdb selects TRBD1, and the lack of DNA leaves this call unchecked. The sequence was obtained from a human donor with ulcerative colitis or Crohn's disease, or a healthy co-twin of an affected twin (not recorded which). Sequencing was carried out using blood. The CDR3 loop reads CASSLTLLGGNMNTEAFF.